This TCR beta chain was recovered during a study of T cell responses to AZD1222 COVID-19 vaccine. Across the whole study: Pooling was applied to second doses at about 4 or about 12 weeks. Study-wide results and limits: Increases in Spike-specific TCR breadth and depth were seen after two AZD1222 doses. Just 5 to 7 AZD1222 recipients were seropositive at baseline.

Germline CDR1 KGHSH, CDR2 LQKENI. With 3 bases clipped from V and 7 bases from J, the junction kept 1 base outside the gene matches. The CDR3 spans 13 residues. Only a few counts were recorded for this clone. Its matching antigen is unknown. Here immunoSEQ multiplex PCR was the method, and the copy in TCRdb shows in-frame clones only, minus some. The table includes 150,000 to 200,000 clones, 80% to 90% detected once. The material was peripheral blood, obtained on day 0 of AZD1222 vaccination. The receptor's source is an adult in good health. This sequence joins TRBV18 and TRBJ1-4, with 8 bases aligning to TRBD1. The DNA for the CDR3 is TGTGCCAGCTCACCCCAGGGGGCTGAAAAACTGTTTTTT. This gives the protein CASSPQGAEKLFF.